The 18 T cell receptor beta chains given below trace back to one sample, sequenced in a study of technical replicates of blood from a handful of donors. Measured with immunoSEQ multiplex PCR; TCRdb has only the in-frame clones, and not every one. The sample records around 56,000 clones, nearly 95% being singletons. The sequencing sample was made of PBMCs. The receptors derive from a human donor in good health. Some clones in this sample may be carry-over from other donors' samples.

J is TRBJ2-7 and V is TRBV29-1, with TRBD1 matching 11 bases. The CDR3 extends over 13 amino acids. Trimming removed 3 bases from V and 5 bases from J; junction bases left unmatched: 3. Germline CDR1 is SQVTM and CDR2 is ANQGSEA. CDR3 region: CSVDRTGGDEQYF. As DNA, the CDR3 is TGCAGCGTTGATAGGACAGGGGGCGACGAGCAGTACTTC.

The chain has TRBV11-2 and TRBJ1-2; the D is unclear. V was cut by 5 bases and J by 4 bases, with 11 bases left in between. The CDR3 is 13 amino acids. Germline CDR1 and CDR2: SGHAT and FQNNGV. CDR3 DNA: TGTGCCAGCAGCCCCGACAAAGTCTATGGCTACACCTTC. The encoded protein is CASSPDKVYGYTF.

CDR3 amino acids: CASSAPGTEYEQYF. In nucleotides, the CDR3 is TGTGCCAGCAGCGCACCCGGGACAGAGTACGAGCAGTACTTC. The rearrangement links TRBV13 to TRBJ2-7; 7 nucleotides agree with TRBD1. In germline, CDR1 is PRHDT, CDR2 FYEKMQ (reference sequence). This CDR3 spans 14 amino acids. The trim removed 5 bases at V and 4 bases at J, leaving 8 bases unmatched. Looking up the rest from reference TRBV13 and TRBJ2-7 gives the full variable domain: AAGVIQSPRHLIKEKRETATLKCYPIPRHDTVYWYQQGPGQDPQFLISFYEKMQSDKGSIPDRFSAQQFSDYHSELNMSSLELGDSALYFCASSAPGTEYEQYFGPGTRLTVT.

The chain is built from TRBV6-5 and TRBJ2-3; D ambiguous. There are 16 residues in the CDR3. V lost 0 bases, J lost 6 bases, and 16 bases lay in between. From germline, CDR1 is MNHEY and CDR2 SVGAGI. Written as DNA, the CDR3 is TGTGCCAGCAGTTACTCCACTTTACCGATCTCCGATACGCAGTATTTT. Encoded protein: CASSYSTLPISDTQYF.

CDR3 nucleotides: TGTGCCAGCAGCTTGGGACAGGGTCTAGGCTACACCTTC. Translating gives CASSLGQGLGYTF. The chain combines TRBV7-2 with TRBJ1-2, with 9 bases fitting TRBD1. CDR3 length: 13 residues. Germline trimming cut 3 bases from V and 8 bases from J; bases unmatched to any gene: 4. The germline V gene has CDR1 SGHTA and CDR2 FQGNSA. Complete variable domain (other parts from reference TRBV7-2 and TRBJ1-2): GAGVSQSPSNKVTEKGKDVELRCDPISGHTALYWYRQSLGQGLEFLIYFQGNSAPDKSGLPSDRFSAERTGGSVSTLTIQRTQQEDSAVYLCASSLGQGLGYTFGSGTRLTVV.

This clone occurred once. The J gene is TRBJ2-5, the V gene TRBV27; D possibly corresponds to TRBD2 (6 bases). Germline V gene sequence: CDR1 MNHEY, CDR2 SMNVEV (reference sequence). With 2 bases removed from V and 2 bases from J, the gap between germline ends came to 9 bases. The CDR3 runs 14 residues. The DNA for the CDR3 is TGTGCCAGCAGTTTACGGGACTCGCAAGAGACCCAGTACTTC. This encodes CASSLRDSQETQYF.

This rearrangement joins TRBV6-1 to TRBJ2-3; TRBD1 agrees at 8 bases. From germline, CDR1 is MNHNS and CDR2 SASEGT. The CDR3 loop spans 17 amino acids. V dropped 2 bases and J dropped 1; count of bases not matched to a gene: 8. The CDR3 DNA follows: TGTGCCAGCAGTGAAAGGGCGGAGACAGGGGGCACAGATACGCAGTATTTT. It translates to CASSERAETGGTDTQYF.

This sequence joins TRBV5-1 and TRBJ1-1, with D possibly being TRBD1 (5 bases). The CDR3 is made up of 13 amino acids. The V end was cut by 7 bases, the J end by 2 bases, with 12 bases between. Germline V gene lookup returns CDR1 SGHRS and CDR2 YFSETQ. CDR3 sequence (DNA): TGCGCCAGCCGCGGGACGGCTAACACTGAAGCTTTCTTT. As protein: CASRGTANTEAFF.

The J gene is TRBJ2-5, the V gene TRBV9; D ambiguous. CDR1 and CDR2 from the germline V gene are SGDLS and YYNGEE. The CDR3 consists of 11 residues. V was cut by 3 bases and J by 3 bases, with 3 bases left in between. The CDR3 nucleotides are TGTGCCAGCAGCGCTGAAGAGACCCAGTACTTC. This codes for CASSAEETQYF.

The chain employs TRBV2 and TRBJ1-4; TRBD1 aligns across 7 bases. Germline V gene lookup returns CDR1 SNHLY and CDR2 FYNNEI. The ends lost 4 bases at V and 3 bases at J; junction bases unmatched: 5. The CDR3 loop spans 15 amino acids. CDR3 loop: CASSAQGGSNEKLFF. As DNA, the CDR3 is TGTGCCAGCAGTGCCCAGGGGGGCTCTAATGAAAAACTGTTTTTT.

The chain couples TRBV5-1 to TRBJ2-1, with 7 positions matching TRBD2. Germline V gene data show CDR1 as SGHRS and CDR2 as YFSETQ. The CDR3 is 13 amino acids. V was clipped by 0 bases and J by 8 bases; unmatched bases: 2. In DNA, the CDR3 is TGCGCCAGCAGCTTGGTAGGACTAGATGAGCAGTTCTTC. This sequence encodes CASSLVGLDEQFF.

This chain joins TRBV28 and TRBJ2-3; 10 positions agree with TRBD2. Trimming took 4 bases from V and 6 from J; bases not matched to a gene: 7. The CDR3 has 15 amino acids. Looked up from germline, CDR1 is MDHEN and CDR2 is SYDVKM. This CDR3 reads CASSSGTSAGDTQYF. In DNA form, the CDR3 reads TGTGCCAGCAGTTCGGGGACTAGCGCGGGGGATACGCAGTATTTT. Drawing the rest from reference TRBV28 and TRBJ2-3, the complete variable domain is DVKVTQSSRYLVKRTGEKVFLECVQDMDHENMFWYRQDPGLGLRLIYFSYDVKMKEKGDIPEGYSVSREKKERFSLILESASTNQTSMYLCASSSGTSAGDTQYFGPGTRLTVL.

This chain joins TRBV5-6 and TRBJ1-1, with 8 bases that match TRBD1. V lost 2 bases and J lost 8; bases outside the gene matches: 8. Germline loops: CDR1 SGHDT, CDR2 YYEEEE. The CDR3 runs 14 residues. This CDR3 reads CASSFNRQGKEAFF. The CDR3 bases are TGTGCCAGCAGCTTTAATCGACAGGGGAAAGAAGCTTTCTTT.

The chain recombines TRBV1 with TRBJ2-7; TRBD1 is the table's D call and was not checked against the DNA. TRBV1 is deemed a pseudogene. The CDR3 has 17 residues. As DNA, the CDR3 is TGCACCAGCAGCCAAGAAGGCCTCGGACAGGGTCGGTACGAGCAGTACTTC. This encodes CTSSQEGLGQGRYEQYF.

CDR3 residues: CASSLTGGAPGELFF. The CDR3 DNA is TGTGCCAGCAGCTTAACGGGGGGCGCCCCCGGGGAGCTGTTTTTT. This chain uses TRBV7-2 with TRBJ2-2; TRBD2 might be the D (7 bases). The CDR3 is 15 amino acids. Germline values: CDR1 SGHTA, CDR2 FQGNSA. Trimming left V 2 bases short and J 6 bases short, with 13 bases between.

The chain couples TRBV10-3 to TRBJ1-4, with 7 bases aligning to TRBD1. V lost 3 bases to trimming and J lost 3 bases; unmatched junction nucleotides: 4. Germline V CDR1 and CDR2: ENHRY, SYGVKD. The CDR3 extends over 15 amino acids. The CDR3 region is CAISDTDRPNEKLFF. In DNA, the CDR3 is TGTGCCATCAGTGACACGGACAGGCCTAATGAAAAACTGTTTTTT.

The V gene is TRBV12-5, the J gene TRBJ1-1, with D perhaps matching TRBD1 (5 bases). Trimming took 0 bases from V and 3 from J, leaving 20 bases between them. The CDR3 is 18 amino acids. Germline CDR1 LGHNT, CDR2 FRNRAP. The CDR3 sequence: CASGLVIGQVGRYTEAFF. CDR3 bases: TGTGCTAGTGGTTTGGTAATCGGACAAGTGGGGAGGTACACTGAAGCTTTCTTT.

CDR3 coding DNA: TGCACCAGCAGCCGAGAGCGTAATTCACCCCTCCACTTT. Its translation: CTSSRERNSPLHF. This chain links TRBV1 with TRBJ1-6. TRBV1 is termed a pseudogene. This CDR3 is built from 13 residues.